This T cell receptor beta chain was identified in a study of blood T cell repertoires in COVID-19. On the study more broadly: COVID-19 samples collected from the United States, Italy and Spain covered acute and convalescent phases. From T cells, B-cell-depleted T cells, or PBMCs came the material, which was cDNA or gDNA.

Germline lookup yields CDR1 MNHNS and CDR2 SASEGT. The CDR3 has 15 residues. With 3 bases removed from V and 4 bases from J, the gap between germline ends came to 15 bases. Original handling: How many nucleated cells were present was estimated from reference gene primer amplification. TCRdb keeps only in-frame clones here, not all; method: immunoSEQ multiplex PCR. Clonal size and the V and J genes are those of that table, whereas D and trimming came from the DNA. Among a few hundred thousand clones listed, about 82% were seen once. Sequenced sample: peripheral blood. The TCR comes from a man aged 80 or over with acute or convalescent COVID-19. The chain employs TRBV6-1 and TRBJ1-1; the D gene is possibly TRBD1 (6 bases). The DNA of the CDR3 is TGTGCCAGCAGTGATGAGGGGGGGGTGGTCACTGAAGCTTTCTTT. This codes for CASSDEGGVVTEAFF.